This T cell receptor beta chain comes out of a study of T cell changes during pregnancy in multiple sclerosis. In germline, CDR1 is MNHEY, CDR2 SMNVEV (reference sequence). The CDR3 length is 13 residues. With 5 bases removed from V and 8 bases from J, the gap between germline ends came to 12 bases. Method: immunoSEQ multiplex PCR; TCRdb's copy keeps in-frame clones and lacks some. This table has about 69,000 clones, 85% to 95% appearing once. The specimen was peripheral blood, collected in the third trimester of pregnancy. The chain couples TRBV27 to TRBJ1-4, with D unresolved. This receptor was taken from a female donor in good health, enrolled as a control in a pregnancy study. The CDR3 reads CASSTKRGEKLFF. The CDR3 DNA is TGTGCCAGCAGTACTAAAAGAGGAGAAAAACTGTTTTTT.